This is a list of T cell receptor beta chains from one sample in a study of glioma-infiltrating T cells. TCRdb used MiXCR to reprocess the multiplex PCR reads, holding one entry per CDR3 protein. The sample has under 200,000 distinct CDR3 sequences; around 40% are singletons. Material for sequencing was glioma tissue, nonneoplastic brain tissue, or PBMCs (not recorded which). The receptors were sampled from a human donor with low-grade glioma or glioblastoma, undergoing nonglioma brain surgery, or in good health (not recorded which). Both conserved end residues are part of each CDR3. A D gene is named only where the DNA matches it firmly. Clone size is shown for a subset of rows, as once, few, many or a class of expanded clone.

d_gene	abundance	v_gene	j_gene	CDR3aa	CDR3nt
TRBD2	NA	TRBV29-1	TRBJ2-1	CSVARTSGNEQFF	TGCAGCGTCGCCAGGACTAGCGGGAATGAGCAGTTCTTC
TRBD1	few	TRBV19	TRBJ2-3	CASSIGQAADTQYF	TGTGCCAGTAGTATCGGACAGGCGGCAGATACGCAGTATTTT
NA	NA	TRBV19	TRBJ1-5	CASSILTSGQPQHF	TGTGCCAGTAGTATCTTGACCTCTGGTCAGCCCCAGCATTTT
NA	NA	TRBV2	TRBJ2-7	CASSIRGIFDEQYF	TGTGCCAGCAGTATAAGGGGGATTTTCGACGAGCAGTACTTC
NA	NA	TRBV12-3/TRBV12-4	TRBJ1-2	CASSPGNYGYTF	TGTGCCAGCAGCCCAGGGAACTATGGCTACACCTTC
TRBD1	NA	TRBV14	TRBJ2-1	CASSLGTVLEQFF	TGTGCCAGCAGCCTAGGGACAGTCCTCGAGCAGTTCTTC
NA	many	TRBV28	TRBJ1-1	CASSPPGYTEAFF	TGTGCCAGCAGTCCACCAGGGTATACTGAAGCTTTCTTT
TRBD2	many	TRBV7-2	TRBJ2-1	CASSRPGLAGNEQFF	TGTGCCAGCAGCCGGCCGGGACTAGCGGGGAATGAGCAGTTCTTC
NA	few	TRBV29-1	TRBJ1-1	CSVGAGNTEAFF	TGCAGCGTTGGGGCGGGGAACACTGAAGCTTTCTTT
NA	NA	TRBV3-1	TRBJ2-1	CASSQEFTASYNEQFF	TGTGCCAGCAGCCAAGAATTCACAGCCTCCTACAATGAGCAGTTCTTC
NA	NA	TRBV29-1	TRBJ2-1	CSVDSQEASYNEQFF	TGCAGCGTTGATTCACAGGAGGCCTCCTACAATGAGCAGTTCTTC
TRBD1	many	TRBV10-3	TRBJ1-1	CAITRTGGNTEAFF	TGTGCCATCACCAGGACAGGGGGCAACACTGAAGCTTTCTTT
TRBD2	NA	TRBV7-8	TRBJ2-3	CDSSFGFAGGTDTQYF	TGTGACAGCAGCTTCGGATTTGCGGGGGGGACAGATACGCAGTATTTT
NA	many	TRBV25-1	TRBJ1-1	CASSESANTEAFF	TGTGCCAGCAGTGAATCGGCGAACACTGAAGCTTTCTTT
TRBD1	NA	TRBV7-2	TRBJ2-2	CASSLRQGGNTGELFF	TGTGCCAGCAGCTTACGACAGGGGGGAAACACCGGGGAGCTGTTTTTT
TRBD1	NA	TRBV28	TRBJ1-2	CASTRTGGDFGYNYTF	TGTGCCAGTACCAGGACAGGGGGCGACTTTGGCTATAACTACACCTTC
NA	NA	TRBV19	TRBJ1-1	CASSIAPRPDNTEDFF	TGTGCCAGTAGTATTGCCCCAAGACCCGATAACACTGAAGATTTCTTT
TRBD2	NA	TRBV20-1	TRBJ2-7	CSASRSGRASNEQYF	TGCAGTGCGAGCAGGAGCGGGAGGGCTTCCAACGAGCAGTACTTC
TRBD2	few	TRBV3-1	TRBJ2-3	CASSQDKITGGWTDTQYF	TGTGCCAGCAGCCAAGATAAGATAACGGGAGGTTGGACAGATACGCAGTATTTT
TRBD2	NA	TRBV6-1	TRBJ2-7	CASSERRVQRTSGSTGQYF	TGTGCCAGCAGTGAAAGGCGGGTTCAGAGGACTAGCGGGAGTACCGGGCAGTACTTC
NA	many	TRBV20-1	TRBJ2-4	CSARARAGYLDIQYF	TGCAGTGCTAGAGCGCGAGCGGGCTACCTTGACATTCAGTACTTC
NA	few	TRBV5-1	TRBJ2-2	CASSFTSPNTGELFF	TGCGCCAGCAGCTTTACCTCACCTAACACCGGGGAGCTGTTTTTT
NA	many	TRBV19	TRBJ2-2	CASSTTGMDTGELFF	TGTGCCAGTAGTACTACAGGGATGGACACCGGGGAGCTGTTTTTT
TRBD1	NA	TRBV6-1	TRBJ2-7	CASIDTWTGDEQYF	TGTGCCAGCATTGATACCTGGACAGGAGATGAGCAGTACTTC
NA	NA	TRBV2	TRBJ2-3	CTSAERDTQYF	TGTACCAGCGCCGAAAGGGATACGCAGTATTTT
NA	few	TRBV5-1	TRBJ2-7	CASSFRGGREQYF	TGCGCCAGCAGCTTTAGGGGCGGCCGCGAGCAGTACTTC
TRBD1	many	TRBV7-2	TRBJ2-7	CASSLGNRGYEQYF	TGTGCCAGCAGCTTAGGTAACAGGGGTTACGAGCAGTACTTC
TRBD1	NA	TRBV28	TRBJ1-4	CASSICDRGKLFF	TGTGCCAGCAGTATCTGCGACAGGGGAAAACTGTTTTTT
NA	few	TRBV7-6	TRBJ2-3	CASSSGDSYLTDTQYF	TGTGCCAGCAGCTCGGGGGACAGTTACCTCACAGATACGCAGTATTTT
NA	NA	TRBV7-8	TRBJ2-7	CASSSGGLVSYEQYF	TGTGCCAGCAGCTCCGGGGGGCTAGTTTCCTACGAGCAGTACTTC
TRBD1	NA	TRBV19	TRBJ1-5	CASKLKGGDPSPQHF	TGTGCCAGTAAGTTAAAAGGGGGCGACCCTAGTCCCCAGCATTTT
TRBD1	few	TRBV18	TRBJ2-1	CASSPTGGSYNEQFF	TGTGCCAGCTCACCAACAGGGGGCTCCTACAATGAGCAGTTCTTC
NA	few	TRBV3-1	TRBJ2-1	CASSQLRVGNEQFF	TGTGCCAGCAGCCAATTGCGGGTGGGAAATGAGCAGTTCTTC
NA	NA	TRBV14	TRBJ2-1	CASSQAWEQDSDEQFF	TGTGCCAGCAGCCAAGCATGGGAGCAGGATAGTGATGAGCAGTTCTTC
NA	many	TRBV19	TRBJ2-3	CASSVSGSTDTQYF	TGTGCCAGCAGCGTTAGCGGTAGCACAGATACGCAGTATTTT
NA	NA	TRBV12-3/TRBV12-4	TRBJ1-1	CASSRFENTEAFF	TGTGCCAGCAGCCGATTCGAGAACACTGAAGCTTTCTTT
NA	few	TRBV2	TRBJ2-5	CAVVGDGETQYF	TGTGCCGTTGTCGGGGACGGTGAGACCCAGTACTTC
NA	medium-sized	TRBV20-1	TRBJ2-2	CSLATTTGELFF	TGCAGTTTAGCGACTACTACCGGGGAGCTGTTTTTT
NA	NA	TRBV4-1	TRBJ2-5	CASSQEGGQETQYF	TGCGCCAGCAGCCAAGAGGGGGGCCAAGAGACCCAGTACTTC
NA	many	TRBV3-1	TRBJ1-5	CASSQEIVSPQHF	TGTGCCAGCAGCCAGGAGATAGTCTCTCCCCAGCATTTT
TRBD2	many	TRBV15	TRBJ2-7	CATRMSSGYEQYF	TGTGCCACCAGGATGTCTAGCGGATACGAGCAGTACTTC
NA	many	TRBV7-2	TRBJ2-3	CASSLPPDTQYF	TGTGCCAGCAGCTTACCTCCAGATACGCAGTATTTT
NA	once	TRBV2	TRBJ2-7	CASSPKYGVWWEQYF	TGTGCCAGCAGTCCTAAGTACGGGGTTTGGTGGGAGCAGTACTTC
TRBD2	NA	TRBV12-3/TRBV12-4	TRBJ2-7	CASRPSGSYEQYF	TGTGCCAGCAGACCTAGCGGGAGCTACGAGCAGTACTTC
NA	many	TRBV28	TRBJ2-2	CASSSVWGTGELFF	TGTGCCAGCAGTTCCGTTTGGGGCACCGGGGAGCTGTTTTTT
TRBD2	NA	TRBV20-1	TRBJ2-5	CSAQTPGTSGYDLETQYF	TGCAGTGCGCAAACTCCCGGGACTAGCGGATACGATCTGGAGACCCAGTACTTC
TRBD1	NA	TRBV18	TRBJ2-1	CARSSGQGGNEQFF	TGTGCCAGATCATCTGGACAGGGGGGGAATGAGCAGTTCTTC
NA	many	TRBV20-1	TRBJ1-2	CSARDISTKAGYTF	TGCAGTGCTAGAGACATCTCGACAAAGGCTGGCTACACCTTC